Here is one T cell receptor beta chain with its context. The source of the sample is a study of blood T cell repertoires in COVID-19. There are 14 residues in the CDR3. Trimming removed 2 bases from V and 2 bases from J; junction bases left unmatched: 0. Germline CDR1 reads SNHLY; CDR2 reads FYNNEI. Here immunoSEQ multiplex PCR was the method, and the copy in TCRdb shows in-frame clones only, minus some. The table has about 180,000 clones, about 81% seen once; the top ten hold about 10%. Sample: peripheral blood. The TCR sequence derives from a woman of 80 years or more with COVID-19, enrolled during active disease. The chain couples TRBV2 to TRBJ2-1; TRBD2 agrees at 7 bases. The CDR3 loop reads CASSELAAYNEQFF. The DNA of the CDR3 is TGTGCCAGCAGTGAACTAGCGGCCTACAATGAGCAGTTCTTC.